This T cell receptor (beta chain) originates from a study of tumor and adjacent non-tumor tissue in lung cancer. V was pared by 2 bases and J by 9 bases, with 16 bases of the junction left unmatched. CDR1 is MNHNS, CDR2 SASEGT, per germline. This CDR3 has 17 amino acids. As regards this clonotype: Its antigen is not identified.

TCRbeta libraries were built with three rounds of nested PCR, modified from ARM-PCR. TCRdb processed the multiplex PCR reads anew with MiXCR; each CDR3 protein has one entry. Of about 200,000 distinct CDR3 sequences listed, approximately 74% are singletons. No cell sorting was done before RNA was extracted from the tissue. Donors were chemotherapy-naive, newly diagnosed lung cancer surgical patients in China, August–late 2014. Study outcomes and limitations: In normal lung, the top 100 clones were significantly more dominant than in tumor.

The receptor was derived from a man aged 60 to 75 with non-small cell lung cancer. This sequence joins TRBV6-1 and TRBJ2-4, with 7 positions matching TRBD1. The sequenced material came from lung tumor tissue. This CDR3 reads CASSENERVGGGGIQYF. The CDR3 DNA follows: TGTGCCAGCAGTGAAAACGAAAGGGTAGGGGGCGGAGGCATTCAGTACTTC.